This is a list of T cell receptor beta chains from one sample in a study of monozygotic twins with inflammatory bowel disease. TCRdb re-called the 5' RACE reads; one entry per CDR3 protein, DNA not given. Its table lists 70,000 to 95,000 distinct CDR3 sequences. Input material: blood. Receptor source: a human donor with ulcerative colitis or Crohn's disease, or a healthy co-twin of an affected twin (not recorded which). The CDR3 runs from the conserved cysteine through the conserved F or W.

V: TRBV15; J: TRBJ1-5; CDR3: CATRKLGGDQPQHF
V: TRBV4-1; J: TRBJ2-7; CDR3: CASSQEIFWANSYEQYF
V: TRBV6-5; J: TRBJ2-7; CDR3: CASSNEGPYEQYF
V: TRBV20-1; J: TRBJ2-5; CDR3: CSADRIDRGSETQYF
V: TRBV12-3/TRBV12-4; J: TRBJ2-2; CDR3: CASSKDRGHNTGELFF
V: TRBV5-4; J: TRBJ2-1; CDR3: CASSTGQGREQFF
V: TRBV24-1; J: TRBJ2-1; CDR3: CATSLGQGYNEQFF
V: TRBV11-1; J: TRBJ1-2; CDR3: CASSSPGQGAYGYTF
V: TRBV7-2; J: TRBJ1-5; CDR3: CASSSQGNNQPQHF
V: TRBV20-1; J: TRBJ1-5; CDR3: CSAIQAGRVYSNQPQHF
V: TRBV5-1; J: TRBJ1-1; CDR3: CASSATGGTEAFF
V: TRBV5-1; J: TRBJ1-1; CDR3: CASSLVGGEGNTEAFF
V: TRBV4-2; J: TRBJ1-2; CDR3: CASSQASGTGNYGYTF
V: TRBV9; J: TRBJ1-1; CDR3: CASSVSGRVNTEAFF
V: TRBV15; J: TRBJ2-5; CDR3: CATSRDLIVTVQETQYF
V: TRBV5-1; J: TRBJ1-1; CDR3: CASSSVYRTDLNTEAFF
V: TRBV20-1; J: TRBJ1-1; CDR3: CSASPSGLSEAFF
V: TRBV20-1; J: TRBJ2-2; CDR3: CSAESLATRTGELFF
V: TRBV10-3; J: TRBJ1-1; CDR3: CAISRDRAAEAFF
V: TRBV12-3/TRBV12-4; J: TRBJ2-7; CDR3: CASSSWTGTYEQYF
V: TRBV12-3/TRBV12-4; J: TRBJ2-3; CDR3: CASSWGRTSTDTQYF
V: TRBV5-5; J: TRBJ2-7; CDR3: CASSMPWVSYEQYF
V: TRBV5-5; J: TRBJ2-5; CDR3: CASSWYTGREETQYF
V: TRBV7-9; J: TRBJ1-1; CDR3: CASSHNGGVRNTEAFF
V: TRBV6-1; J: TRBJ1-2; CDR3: CASSSGQTPLHSNYGYTF
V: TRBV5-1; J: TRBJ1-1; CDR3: CASSSRSGQLNTEAFF
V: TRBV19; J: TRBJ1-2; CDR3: CASSLTPGDRTGYTF
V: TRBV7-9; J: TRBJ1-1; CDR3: CASSLWQNTEAFF
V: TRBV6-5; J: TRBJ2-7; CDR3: CASSYSSAVSYEQYF
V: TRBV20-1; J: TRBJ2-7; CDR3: CSAEGTRGAYEQYF
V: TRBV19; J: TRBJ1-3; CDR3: CASSMGHSGNTIYF
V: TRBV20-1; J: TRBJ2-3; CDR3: CSATTWAATNLNTQYF
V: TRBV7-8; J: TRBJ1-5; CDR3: CASSGGQELNQPQHF
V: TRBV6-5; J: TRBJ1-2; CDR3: CASSSNAYGYTF
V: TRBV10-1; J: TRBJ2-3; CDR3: CASSPGTGFADTQYF
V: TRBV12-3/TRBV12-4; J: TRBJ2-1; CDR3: CASRRTDNEQFF
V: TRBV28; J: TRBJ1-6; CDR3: CASSSSLWGEASPLHF
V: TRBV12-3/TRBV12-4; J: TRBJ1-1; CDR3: CASSLIGGVTEAFF
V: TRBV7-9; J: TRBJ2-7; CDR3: CASSLVRQGNEQYF
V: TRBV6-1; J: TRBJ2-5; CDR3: CASSVVPQETQYF
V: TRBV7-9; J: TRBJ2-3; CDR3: CASSLKKRGTDTQYF
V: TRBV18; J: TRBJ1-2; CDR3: CASSPAESYGYTF
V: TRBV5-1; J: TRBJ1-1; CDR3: CASSPWTERAEAFF
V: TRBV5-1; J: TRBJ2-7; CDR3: CASSLWGTYEQYF
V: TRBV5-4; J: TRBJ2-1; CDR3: CASSLSAGSYNEQFF
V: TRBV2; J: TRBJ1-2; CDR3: CASSPRTDYTF
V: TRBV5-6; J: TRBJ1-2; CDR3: CASSSGPEGPATYGYTF